These T cell receptor beta chains were read from a single sample in a study of T cells in localized non-small cell lung cancer. The method was immunoSEQ multiplex PCR; TCRdb's version includes in-frame clones alone and lacks a portion of them. The sample holds about 31,000 clones, about 88% seen once. The sample consisted of peripheral blood, taken before any cancer treatment. These TCRs come from a woman aged 35-75 years with stage I lung adenocarcinoma. CDR3s leave out the opening cysteine and the closing phenylalanine or tryptophan.

j_gene: TRBJ1-2
v_gene: TRBV5-1
CDR3aa: ASRVEREGYGYT

j_gene: TRBJ1-1
v_gene: TRBV4-3
CDR3aa: ASSRQGVTEAF

j_gene: TRBJ2-3
v_gene: TRBV25-1
CDR3aa: ASSPKLDTDTQY

j_gene: TRBJ1-1
v_gene: TRBV18
CDR3aa: VSRGNTEAF

j_gene: TRBJ2-1
v_gene: TRBV28
CDR3aa: ASSPHGDRSSYNEQF

j_gene: TRBJ2-7
v_gene: TRBV29-1
CDR3aa: SVQEGYYEQY

j_gene: TRBJ2-2
v_gene: TRBV7-3
CDR3aa: ASSPGGMNTGELF

j_gene: TRBJ2-1
v_gene: TRBV5-1
CDR3aa: ASSSGAEYNEQF

j_gene: TRBJ2-5
v_gene: TRBV11-2
CDR3aa: ASSPMVYQETQY

j_gene: TRBJ2-1
v_gene: TRBV27
CDR3aa: ASRSSWAGRTEQF

j_gene: TRBJ1-2
v_gene: TRBV2
CDR3aa: ASSWSRDSVYGYT

j_gene: TRBJ2-7
v_gene: TRBV6-1
CDR3aa: ASSPLPGLRYEQY

j_gene: TRBJ2-5
v_gene: TRBV11-2
CDR3aa: ASSLILGGETQY

j_gene: TRBJ2-1
v_gene: TRBV28
CDR3aa: ASISAGEVYNEQF

j_gene: TRBJ2-1
v_gene: TRBV7-3
CDR3aa: ASSAGLGHSNEQF

j_gene: TRBJ2-7
v_gene: TRBV7-2
CDR3aa: ASSLWGQGYYEQY

j_gene: TRBJ1-1
v_gene: TRBV5-8
CDR3aa: ASSQSGLRTTEAF

j_gene: TRBJ2-4
v_gene: TRBV7-2
CDR3aa: ASSLVAGRQLLAKNIQY

j_gene: TRBJ2-7
v_gene: TRBV29-1
CDR3aa: SVELGAPYEQY

j_gene: TRBJ2-7
v_gene: TRBV11-2
CDR3aa: ASSLETSEQY

j_gene: TRBJ2-3
v_gene: TRBV11-3
CDR3aa: ASSSQGSGTQY

j_gene: TRBJ2-7
v_gene: TRBV19
CDR3aa: ASSIVGRGSYEQY

j_gene: TRBJ2-5
v_gene: TRBV9
CDR3aa: ASSAAGGVETQY

j_gene: TRBJ2-7
v_gene: TRBV6-6
CDR3aa: ASRTGLAYEQY

j_gene: TRBJ1-2
v_gene: TRBV5-8
CDR3aa: ASSSRQGLNYGYT

j_gene: TRBJ2-7
v_gene: TRBV6-5
CDR3aa: ASSIAGFYEQY

j_gene: TRBJ2-3
v_gene: TRBV2
CDR3aa: ASRLGRGTDTQY

j_gene: TRBJ1-1
v_gene: TRBV7-8
CDR3aa: ASSARDRVGTEAF

j_gene: TRBJ2-7
v_gene: TRBV5-1
CDR3aa: ASSGGQLIEQY

j_gene: TRBJ2-5
v_gene: TRBV7-7
CDR3aa: ASSLAGREETQY

j_gene: TRBJ1-4
v_gene: TRBV6-1
CDR3aa: ASSAGGATNEKLF

j_gene: TRBJ2-3
v_gene: TRBV5-1
CDR3aa: ASSQGAPSSDTQY

j_gene: TRBJ1-1
v_gene: TRBV28
CDR3aa: ASSLTTGDTEAF

j_gene: TRBJ1-2
v_gene: TRBV18
CDR3aa: ASSPRTGVPLYGYT

j_gene: TRBJ2-3
v_gene: TRBV4-3
CDR3aa: ASSQGLGQADTQY

j_gene: TRBJ1-1
v_gene: TRBV9
CDR3aa: ASSDSLTMNTEAF

j_gene: TRBJ2-1
v_gene: TRBV2
CDR3aa: ASSALRKQF

j_gene: TRBJ2-5
v_gene: TRBV14
CDR3aa: ASSLSLSETQY

j_gene: TRBJ2-5
v_gene: TRBV10-3
CDR3aa: AISDGDSKETQY

j_gene: TRBJ2-2
v_gene: TRBV28
CDR3aa: AGRGTANTGELF

j_gene: TRBJ2-2
v_gene: TRBV11-1
CDR3aa: ASSPRSGGTGELF

j_gene: TRBJ1-1
v_gene: TRBV7-9
CDR3aa: ASSPGDSFNTEAF

j_gene: TRBJ2-7
v_gene: TRBV6-1
CDR3aa: ASNKYEQY

j_gene: TRBJ2-3
v_gene: TRBV27
CDR3aa: ASRSLAGGRSDTQY

j_gene: TRBJ1-1
v_gene: TRBV18
CDR3aa: ASSPPSRFGTEAF

j_gene: TRBJ2-5
v_gene: TRBV6-1
CDR3aa: ASRDFQETQY

j_gene: TRBJ2-7
v_gene: TRBV6-6
CDR3aa: ASSPDMTSYEQY

j_gene: TRBJ1-2
v_gene: TRBV27
CDR3aa: ASSPQGQASRGYGYT

j_gene: TRBJ1-4
v_gene: TRBV27
CDR3aa: ASSPRVANEKLL